This passage covers 12 T cell receptor beta chains from one sample sequenced in a study of blood T cell repertoires in COVID-19. Sequenced by immunoSEQ multiplex PCR; TCRdb stores in-frame clones only, minus some. The sample shows around 390,000 clones, about 87% of them seen only once. Sample: PBMCs or T cells enriched from blood (not recorded which). Source of these receptors: a woman aged 45-59 years who had recovered from COVID-19.

The rearrangement joins TRBV7-8 to TRBJ1-2, with 8 bases matching TRBD1. V gave up 0 bases and J gave up 9 bases; unmatched junction bases: 18. CDR1 and CDR2 (germline): SGHVS, FQNEAQ. The CDR3 consists of 18 residues. CDR3 DNA: TGTGCCAGCAGCTTAGCGCTCATCAGGGGGCGAGGATCTATAAGCTACACCTTC. As protein: CASSLALIRGRGSISYTF. Based on the CDR3 plus reference TRBV7-8 and TRBJ1-2, the full variable domain is GAGVSQSPRYKVAKRGQDVALRCDPISGHVSLFWYQQALGQGPEFLTYFQNEAQLDKSGLPSDRFFAERPEGSVSTLKIQRTQQEDSAVYLCASSLALIRGRGSISYTFGSGTRLTVV.

The V call is TRBV4-3, the J call TRBJ2-3, with 10 positions matching TRBD2. There are 17 residues in the CDR3. V trimming: 0 bases; J trimming: 2 bases; junction bases outside the gene matches: 5. The V gene's germline CDR1 is LGHNA and CDR2 YSLEER. The CDR3 bases are TGCGCCAGCAGCCAAGAACCCAGCGGGGGGGTCACAGATACGCAGTATTTT. It is translated as CASSQEPSGGVTDTQYF.

This clone came up once. This sequence joins TRBV18 and TRBJ2-7; D possibly corresponds to TRBD1 (6 bases). The CDR3 length is 15 residues. Germline V gene lookup returns CDR1 KGHSH and CDR2 LQKENI. Trimming stripped 1 base from V and 5 bases from J, with 15 bases between. The CDR3 DNA reads TGTGCCAGCTCACCACTGGCAGGGGAAGGCCACGAGCAGTACTTC. It encodes CASSPLAGEGHEQYF.

This rearrangement joins TRBV5-4 to TRBJ1-2; D gene unclear. Germline V gene sequence: CDR1 SGHNT, CDR2 YYREEE (reference sequence). The length of the CDR3 is 13 residues. V gave up 10 bases and J gave up 4 bases, with 17 bases separating them. The DNA for the CDR3 is TGTGCCTCACGAGGAGAGGGTGGCTATGGCTACACCTTC. This sequence encodes CASRGEGGYGYTF.

This chain links TRBV2 with TRBJ2-7, with unresolved D. V dropped 7 bases and J dropped 5 bases, with 9 bases sitting between them. CDR1 and CDR2 from the germline V gene are SNHLY and FYNNEI. The CDR3 consists of 11 residues. In DNA form, the CDR3 reads TGTGCCAGCAATATACGGGACGAGCAGTACTTC. Translation: CASNIRDEQYF.

This clone came up a few times. The CDR3 loop is CASSLGARQVGGETQYF. CDR3 coding DNA: TGTGCCAGCAGCTTAGGGGCCCGACAGGTTGGTGGAGAGACCCAGTACTTC. V usage is TRBV7-9 and J usage is TRBJ2-5, with D possibly being TRBD1 (6 bases). This CDR3 has 17 residues. The ends were cut back, 1 base at V and 4 bases at J, with 19 bases in the middle. Germline V CDR1 and CDR2: SEHNR, FQNEAQ (reference sequence). Full variable domain (remainder filled in from reference TRBV7-9 and TRBJ2-5): DTGVSQNPRHKITKRGQNVTFRCDPISEHNRLYWYRQTLGQGPEFLTYFQNEAQLEKSRLLSDRFSAERPKGSFSTLEIQRTEQGDSAMYLCASSLGARQVGGETQYFGPGTRLLVL.

The chain has TRBV6-5 and TRBJ2-5; maybe TRBD1 (5 bases). The CDR3 has 13 residues. V lost 9 bases, J lost 5 bases, and 16 bases lay in between. Germline CDR1 and CDR2: MNHEY and SVGAGI. The CDR3 spells CASQQVPGETQYF. The CDR3 DNA is TGTGCCAGTCAACAGGTCCCAGGGGAGACCCAGTACTTC.

V usage is TRBV6-5 and J usage is TRBJ1-6; TRBD1 agrees at 10 bases. Unmatched junction bases numbered 10, after V lost 11 bases and J lost 9 bases. This CDR3 contains 14 residues. Germline CDR1 is MNHEY and CDR2 is SVGAGI. CDR3 loop: CAGARTGGGSPLHF. Here the CDR3 DNA reads TGTGCCGGAGCGCGGACAGGGGGAGGTTCACCCCTCCACTTT.

There are a few counts of this clone. The chain joins TRBV7-9 to TRBJ2-7; D possibly corresponds to TRBD1 (5 bases). Germline V gives CDR1 SEHNR, CDR2 FQNEAQ (reference sequence). Trimming left V 3 bases short and J 3 bases short, with 15 bases between. The CDR3 totals 15 residues. CDR3 in amino acids: CASSFPGDSNYEQYF. For the CDR3, the DNA is TGTGCCAGCAGCTTTCCGGGCGACAGCAACTACGAGCAGTACTTC.

J is TRBJ2-7 and V is TRBV5-1; 7 positions match TRBD1. Germline V gene lookup returns CDR1 SGHRS and CDR2 YFSETQ. The CDR3 is 16 amino acids. Trimming at V came to 3 bases and at J to 4 bases, leaving 13 bases not matched to a gene. The DNA for the CDR3 is TGCGCCAGCAGCTCTGTGGGCGGACAGGTTTCGTACGAGCAGTACTTC. Translated, it gives CASSSVGGQVSYEQYF.

The rearrangement joins TRBV19 to TRBJ1-1; unclear D gene. Trimming cost V 3 bases and J 6 bases, with 11 bases left between them. Germline CDR1 and CDR2: LNHDA and SQIVND (reference sequence). The CDR3 covers 13 residues. The CDR3 DNA is TGTGCCAGTAGTATTAGAGAATCCGCTGAAGCTTTCTTT. As protein: CASSIRESAEAFF.

A note on this clone: Sequence at one end of the junction differs from germline and may be a read error. The chain has TRBV5-1 and TRBJ2-6; no clear D. Germline V gene lookup returns CDR1 SGHRS and CDR2 YFSETQ. The CDR3 consists of 15 residues. The CDR3 DNA reads TGCGCCAGCAGTTTGGTAGTCTCTGGGGCCAACGTCCTGACTTTC. Its translation is CASSLVVSGANVLTF.